This T cell receptor (beta chain) was observed in a study of T cells after yellow fever vaccination. Study results and caveats: Most primary-vaccination clones reappeared after the booster (about 95% CD4, more than 70% CD8). Highly abundant clonotypes carried over from the bulk population could end up in FACS-sorted repertoires as contaminants.

A word on this clonotype: Its antigen remains unidentified.

Each CDR3 protein is one row after TCRdb ran MiXCR on the 5' RACE reads. The sample consists of 500,000 to 650,000 distinct CDR3 sequences, roughly an eighth of them appearing once. With V trimmed by 3 bases and J by 0 bases, 8 bases remained unmatched. The germline V gene has CDR1 DFQATT and CDR2 SNEGSKA (reference sequence). The CDR3 length is 16 residues. This specimen consisted of PBMCs, obtained on the day of the yellow fever booster vaccination. V and J are TRBV20-1 and TRBJ2-1; 7 nucleotides line up with TRBD2. This receptor was identified in a man aged 30-40 years who received the YFV17D yellow fever vaccine. The CDR3 protein is CSARLFGGSSYNEQFF. Written as DNA, the CDR3 is TGCAGTGCTAGGTTGTTCGGGGGGAGCTCCTACAATGAGCAGTTCTTC.